The T cell receptor beta chain under discussion was sequenced for a study of siplizumab effects on memory and regulatory T cells (dated by TCRdb to between 2017 and 2020). With respect to the entire study: The study looked at the effect of siplizumab, an anti-CD2 antibody, on alloreactive T-cell subsets in allogeneic mixed lymphocyte reactions made from human PBMCs. Overall study outcomes, separate from this receptor: Sequences below about 10^-5 frequency were poorly captured, so only a minor fraction of alloreactive clones could be mapped to unstimulated subsets. Siplizumab significantly reduced the cumulative frequency of alloreactive sequences traceable to unstimulated CD4+ memory T cells. Greater diversity appeared to be present in unstimulated naive T cells than in memory T cells, and a substantial contribution to the alloresponse seemed to be made by naive cells. About 80-96% of proliferating CD4+ or CD8+ clones could not be given a naive or memory phenotype. Among mappable alloreactive CD4+ clones, the Treg-derived fraction averaged approximately 69% with siplizumab versus about 27% in control reactions. The suppressive function of proliferating Tregs from siplizumab cultures was not functionally confirmed.

The method behind the library was the immunoSEQ multiplex PCR assay. Each sample had about 10^5 TCR templates assayed by the deep sequencing platform. Genomic DNA extracted from sorted T cells was used for TCRbeta CDR3 sequencing. The authors' pipeline ran thus. The R programming language was used for clonal analysis of the TCRbeta CDR3 data. Alloreactive CD4+ and CD8+ clones were defined by comparing unstimulated samples with post-reaction CFSE-low samples. Alloreactive CD4+ clones were assigned to regulatory or non-regulatory origin by matching sequences to sorted unstimulated Treg and non-Treg repertoires. Imported from immuneACCESS, the table was reduced by TCRdb to in-frame sequences with V and J called. These copies leave out some clones; in studies compared against another copy, an unresolved V gene accounts for under half, and the cause of the remainder is not known. V, J and clone size reflect that table, while D and trimming were determined from the DNA. Across this sample there are roughly 25,000 clones, with 84% seen only once. Around 25% of the sample lies in the top ten.

For this clone: The specificity of this receptor is unknown. There are no base qualities to consult, and no much larger clone falls within one base.

The germline V gene (reference sequence) provides CDR1 SEHNR and CDR2 FQNEAQ. The V and J ends are trimmed by 5 bases and 5 bases, leaving 12 bases between them. The CDR3 covers 13 residues, taking in both the cysteine and the phenylalanine. Here the CDR3 DNA is all that survives: 39 bases in frame from base 1. In addition, sequencing in three donor pairs included unstimulated CD8+ effector memory subsets alongside CD4+ naive, CD8+ naive, CD8+ TEMRA and CD4+ memory subsets. Sorted unstimulated T cells and proliferating T cells recovered from mixed lymphocyte reactions were subjected to TCRbeta CDR3 sequencing. Fresh whole blood from roughly ten HLA-typed healthy donors served as the source for isolating PBMCs.

Sequences were obtained from memory CD4+ T cells sorted from blood. Explained via the paper, the cell subset or site label denotes: unstimulated CD4+ memory T cells. The clonotype comes from a human donor in good health. The sequence is built from TRBV7-9 and TRBJ1-2; TRBD1 is perhaps the D gene, given 5 matching bases. The nucleotide sequence reads as follows: TGTGCCAGCAGCCAGGCAGGGATATATGGCTACACCTTC. The encoded protein is CASSQAGIYGYTF.